Below, 30 T cell receptor beta chains from the same sample are listed, as sequenced in a study of blood T cell repertoires in COVID-19. Clones were sequenced by immunoSEQ multiplex PCR, and TCRdb holds only the in-frame ones, with some missing. Among about 160,000 clones listed, more than 75% were seen once. Sequenced material: peripheral blood. The origin of the receptors is a middle-aged man with acute or convalescent COVID-19.

This clone was counted only a few times. J is TRBJ1-5 and V is TRBV18; D not certain. The CDR3 covers 13 residues. The V end lost 3 bases, the J end lost 10 bases, and 13 bases lay between the germline ends. Germline loops: CDR1 KGHSH, CDR2 LQKENI. The CDR3 nucleotides read TGTGCCAGCTCACCCCACGCCGGTTTTCCCCAGCATTTT. Protein: CASSPHAGFPQHF.

V usage is TRBV19 and J usage is TRBJ1-1; 7 bases are a match to TRBD1. The CDR3 totals 12 residues. Germline CDR1 and CDR2: LNHDA and SQIVND (reference sequence). After removal of 6 bases from V and 6 bases from J, the junction contained 4 bases not matched to a gene. The CDR3 DNA follows: TGTGCCAGTAGAGAAGGGACAGCTGAAGCTTTCTTT. Translated, it gives CASREGTAEAFF.

This chain links TRBV11-2 with TRBJ1-2, with 7 positions matching TRBD1. Losses at the gene ends were 5 bases for V and 4 bases for J; bases not matched to a gene: 1. The germline CDR1 and CDR2 sequences are SGHAT and FQNNGV. The length of the CDR3 is 12 residues. Here the CDR3 reads CASSPGGYGYTF. The DNA of the CDR3 is TGTGCCAGCAGCCCAGGGGGCTATGGCTACACCTTC. The full variable domain, its missing parts supplied by reference TRBV11-2 and TRBJ1-2, is EAGVAQSPRYKIIEKRQSVAFWCNPISGHATLYWYQQILGQGPKLLIQFQNNGVVDDSQLPKDRFSAERLKGVDSTLKIQPAKLEDSAVYLCASSPGGYGYTFGSGTRLTVV.

The chain combines TRBV25-1 with TRBJ2-7, with 8 bases aligning to TRBD1. From germline, CDR1 is MGHDK and CDR2 SYGVNS. Unmatched junction bases numbered 3, after V lost 2 bases and J lost 0 bases. This CDR3 comprises 15 residues. CDR3 loop: CASSEGQGASYEQYF. DNA of the CDR3: TGTGCCAGCAGTGAAGGGCAGGGGGCCTCCTACGAGCAGTACTTC.

In its sample, this clone was seen many times. This rearrangement joins TRBV6-5 to TRBJ2-5; 13 positions match TRBD2. The J segment lost 2 bases and the V segment lost 8 bases, leaving 5 bases of the junction unmatched. This CDR3 contains 15 residues. Germline V CDR1 and CDR2: MNHEY, SVGAGI. CDR3 nucleotide sequence: TGTGCCAGCTCCCTACTAGCGGGGGGGCAAGAGACCCAGTACTTC. This gives the protein CASSLLAGGQETQYF.

The CDR3 sequence: CASSLGQGNNQPQHF. CDR3 sequence (DNA): TGTGCCAGCAGCTTGGGACAGGGGAACAATCAGCCCCAGCATTTT. This chain joins TRBV7-6 and TRBJ1-5; 10 positions agree with TRBD1. The length of the CDR3 is 15 residues. Losses at the gene ends were 3 bases for V and 3 bases for J; bases not matched to a gene: 2. CDR1 is SGHVS and CDR2 is FNYEAQ in the germline V gene.

The V and J genes are TRBV5-1 and TRBJ1-3; D is perhaps TRBD1 (6 bases). The CDR3 is 15 residues long. V shed 4 bases and J shed 4 bases, with 15 bases lying between them. Germline CDR1 SGHRS, CDR2 YFSETQ. CDR3: CASSPGDQLGNTIYF. The CDR3 bases are TGCGCCAGCAGCCCAGGGGATCAGTTGGGAAACACCATATATTTT.

The V call is TRBV4-1, the J call TRBJ2-1; D gene unclear. The germline V and J ends were trimmed by 0 bases and 8 bases, with 11 bases remaining between them. This CDR3 is 14 amino acids long. The germline V gene encodes CDR1 MGHRA and CDR2 YSYEKL. In DNA, the CDR3 is TGCGCCAGCAGCCAAGACCTCCGGTTTTATGAGCAGTTCTTC. Translating it yields CASSQDLRFYEQFF.

This clone showed up just once. The chain combines TRBV12-3 or TRBV12-4 with TRBJ2-7; 9 positions agree with TRBD1. J lost 9 bases, V lost 8 bases, and 11 bases had no gene match. This CDR3 has 13 amino acids. The CDR3 DNA sequence: TGTGCCAGCCTAAGGACAGGGGTAGAGGGGCAGTACTTC. It yields the protein CASLRTGVEGQYF.

The chain couples TRBV7-6 to TRBJ2-3, with 7 bases fitting TRBD1. CDR1 is SGHVS and CDR2 is FNYEAQ in the germline V gene. The ends lost 5 bases at V and 3 bases at J; junction bases unmatched: 11. This CDR3 is built from 16 residues. The CDR3 loop is CASSPREGQATDTQYF. The CDR3 DNA sequence: TGTGCCAGCAGCCCACGGGAAGGACAGGCTACAGATACGCAGTATTTT.

This clone was seen only a few times. The rearrangement links TRBV10-1 to TRBJ1-4, with D unresolved. The germline V and J ends were trimmed by 10 bases and 1 base, with 31 bases remaining between them. The CDR3 sequence is 20 residues long. Germline-derived CDR1 and CDR2 are WNHNN and SYGVQD (reference sequence). In DNA, the CDR3 is TGCGCCACTAACGCTTTATATACTCACACCTCCGAGGTAACTAATGAAAAACTGTTTTTT. Protein product: CATNALYTHTSEVTNEKLFF.

This sequence joins TRBV5-8 and TRBJ2-7; D call uncertain. Deletions cut 1 base from V and 3 bases from J, with 5 bases between. The CDR3 runs 12 residues. Germline CDR1 is SGHTS and CDR2 is YDEGEE. CDR3 nucleotide sequence: TGTGCCAGCAGCTTGTCGTACTACGAGCAGTACTTC. Amino acids: CASSLSYYEQYF. The variable domain in full, with the rest retrieved from reference TRBV5-8 and TRBJ2-7, is EAGVTQSPTHLIKTRGQQATLRCSPISGHTSVYWYQQALGLGLQFLLWYDEGEERNRGNFPPRFSGRQFPNYSSELNVNALELEDSALYLCASSLSYYEQYFGPGTRLTVT.

The chain uses TRBV28 and TRBJ1-6; perhaps TRBD1 as D (5 bases). Trimming took 2 bases from V and 10 from J, leaving 15 bases between them. Looked up from germline, CDR1 is MDHEN and CDR2 is SYDVKM. This CDR3 is built from 15 residues. CDR3 coding DNA: TGTGCCAGCAGTTTACAGGGACTGGCGGCCTCACCCCTCCACTTT. Translated, it gives CASSLQGLAASPLHF.

Here the CDR3 reads CASSPGQGNTEAFF. As DNA, the CDR3 is TGTGCCAGCAGCCCGGGACAGGGGAACACTGAAGCTTTCTTT. The V call is TRBV11-3, the J call TRBJ1-1, with 9 bases identical to TRBD1. The trim removed 5 bases at V and 1 base at J, leaving 2 bases unmatched. The CDR3 is made up of 14 amino acids. Germline V gives CDR1 SGHNT, CDR2 YENEEA.

The V call is TRBV12-3 or TRBV12-4, the J call TRBJ2-2, with a possible D match to TRBD2 (6 bases). The V end lost 5 bases, the J end lost 6 bases, and 10 bases lay between the germline ends. The CDR3 is 13 residues long. CDR3 sequence: CASSLGSPGELFF. Written as DNA, the CDR3 is TGTGCCAGCAGTCTCGGGAGCCCCGGGGAGCTGTTTTTT.

The chain has TRBV7-2 and TRBJ2-7; TRBD1 agrees at 7 bases. Germline CDR1 and CDR2: SGHTA and FQGNSA. The CDR3 sequence is 14 residues long. V lost 5 bases, J lost 6 bases, and 10 bases stayed unmatched. The CDR3 DNA is TGTGCCAGCAGCATCCTACTTACAGGGGCCGAGCAGTACTTC. It yields the protein CASSILLTGAEQYF.

For the CDR3, the DNA is TGTGCCAGCAGCCGAAACCCTAGCGGGGGGGCTTCCTACGAGCAGTACTTC. Translating it yields CASSRNPSGGASYEQYF. The chain is built from TRBV3-1 (or the pseudogene TRBV3-2) and TRBJ2-7; 12 bases map to TRBD2. The CDR3 extends over 17 amino acids. V lost 4 bases to trimming and J lost 1 base; unmatched junction nucleotides: 8. Germline-derived CDR1 and CDR2 are LGHDT and YNNKEL (reference sequence).

This chain connects TRBV27 to TRBJ2-5; 7 bases line up with TRBD2. J was trimmed by 1 base and V by 5 bases; bases with no gene match: 7. The CDR3 runs 15 residues. Germline CDR1 reads MNHEY; CDR2 reads SMNVEV (reference sequence). The CDR3 sequence is CASSLVGGIQETQYF. The CDR3 region has the DNA TGTGCCAGCAGTCTAGTCGGGGGGATCCAAGAGACCCAGTACTTC.

The chain recombines TRBV9 with TRBJ1-1; D is possibly TRBD1 (5 bases). Per germline, CDR1 SGDLS and CDR2 YYNGEE. CDR3 length: 16 residues. V was shortened by 2 bases and J by 0 bases, with 14 bases between the two germline ends. The CDR3 reads CASSVNDRDLNTEAFF. CDR3 nucleotides: TGTGCCAGCAGCGTCAACGACAGAGACTTGAACACTGAAGCTTTCTTT.

The CDR3 sequence is CASSLLFGASGGKETQYF. CDR3 bases: TGTGCCAGCAGTTTACTTTTTGGGGCTAGCGGGGGGAAAGAGACCCAGTACTTC. This chain connects TRBV27 to TRBJ2-5, with TRBD2 identical over 11 bases. The CDR3 covers 18 residues. Trimming took 2 bases from V and 3 from J; bases not matched to a gene: 11. Germline V CDR1 and CDR2: MNHEY, SMNVEV (reference sequence).

The chain recombines TRBV7-9 with TRBJ1-2; no definite D call. V was clipped by 5 bases and J by 2 bases, with 6 bases between them. Germline loops: CDR1 SEHNR, CDR2 FQNEAQ (reference sequence). This CDR3 spans 12 amino acids. CDR3 coding DNA: TGTGCCAGCAGCGAACTCAACTATGGCTACACCTTC. It translates to CASSELNYGYTF.

The rearrangement uses TRBV7-9 and TRBJ2-3; TRBD1 matches at 7 bases. Trimming cost V 5 bases and J 0 bases; bases outside gene matches: 2. The CDR3 is made up of 14 amino acids. Germline assignment: CDR1 SEHNR and CDR2 FQNEAQ (reference sequence). The CDR3 nucleotides read TGTGCCAGCAGCAAGACAGGGAGCACAGATACGCAGTATTTT. Translation: CASSKTGSTDTQYF.

The chain combines TRBV12-3 or TRBV12-4 with TRBJ2-1, with 9 nucleotides matching TRBD1. This CDR3 contains 13 residues. Losses at the gene ends were 6 bases for V and 5 bases for J; bases not matched to a gene: 2. The chain's CDR3 is CASRGQGNNEQFF. The CDR3 DNA sequence: TGTGCCAGCAGGGGACAGGGAAACAATGAGCAGTTCTTC.

This chain joins TRBV9 and TRBJ2-7, with 10 bases identical to TRBD1. The ends lost 1 base at V and 6 bases at J; junction bases unmatched: 10. CDR3 length: 16 amino acids. Germline values: CDR1 SGDLS, CDR2 YYNGEE. The CDR3 nucleotides read TGTGCCAGCAGCGTATACGGGACAGGGGAGTGGAGCGAGCAGTACTTC. The encoded protein is CASSVYGTGEWSEQYF.

This chain links TRBV7-2 with TRBJ2-7; D is unclear. V was trimmed by 3 bases and J by 4 bases, leaving 4 bases between them. This CDR3 is 11 amino acids long. In germline, CDR1 is SGHTA, CDR2 FQGNSA. The CDR3 loop is CASSLYYEQYF. CDR3 DNA sequence: TGTGCCAGCAGCTTGTATTACGAGCAGTACTTC.

The rearrangement links TRBV4-1 to TRBJ1-4; a possible D gene is TRBD1 (6 bases). The CDR3 has 14 amino acids. With 4 bases removed from V and 3 bases from J, the gap between germline ends came to 9 bases. CDR1 and CDR2 (germline): MGHRA, YSYEKL. In nucleotides, the CDR3 is TGCGCCAGCAGCCGATGGACAGCTAATGAAAAACTGTTTTTT. It is translated as CASSRWTANEKLFF.

The chain joins TRBV7-8 to TRBJ1-6; 8 bases align to TRBD1. Unmatched junction bases numbered 9, after V lost 7 bases and J lost 10 bases. CDR1 SGHVS and CDR2 FQNEAQ come from the germline V gene. CDR3 length equals 14 residues. Here the CDR3 DNA reads TGTGCCAGCAATGCAGGGGGCGAGGTATCACCCCTCCACTTT. Translating it yields CASNAGGEVSPLHF.

The V and J genes are TRBV6-1 and TRBJ1-1, with D possibly being TRBD1 (6 bases). The CDR3 extends over 15 amino acids. Germline V gene lookup returns CDR1 MNHNS and CDR2 SASEGT. The germline V and J ends were trimmed by 2 bases and 5 bases, with 15 bases remaining between them. The DNA for the CDR3 is TGTGCCAGCAGTGAATCAATAGGGGGGGGAACTGAAGCTTTCTTT. Encoded protein: CASSESIGGGTEAFF.

CDR3 coding DNA: TGTGCCAGTAGAGGACGGGACAGCGTTGAAAAACTGTTTTTT. It specifies CASRGRDSVEKLFF. The chain recombines TRBV19 with TRBJ1-4; 7 bases align to TRBD1. V was pared by 6 bases and J by 7 bases, with 8 bases of the junction left unmatched. Germline V gene lookup returns CDR1 LNHDA and CDR2 SQIVND (reference sequence). This CDR3 spans 14 amino acids.

The CDR3 here is CASSASRDISYEQYF. The DNA for the CDR3 is TGTGCCAGCAGTGCCTCCCGGGACATATCCTACGAGCAGTACTTC. The chain recombines TRBV2 with TRBJ2-7; possible D gene TRBD1, 6 bases. The CDR3 is 15 amino acids. The V end lost 4 bases, the J end lost 1 base, and 14 bases lay between the germline ends. CDR1 SNHLY and CDR2 FYNNEI come from the germline V gene.